This TCR beta chain was recorded in a study of radiotherapy plus CTLA-4 blockade in lung cancer. Study-level background: Overall, approximately 18% of patients showed an objective response, while roughly 28% attained disease control.

Each patient with chemo-refractory metastatic non-small-cell lung cancer was treated with focal radiation plus CTLA-4 blockade using ipilimumab. Sequencing used immunoSEQ multiplex PCR; TCRdb keeps in-frame clones, though not all of them. The repertoire consists of more than 90,000 clones, with nearly 80% occurring once and the leading ten covering roughly 5.2%. Study-wide results and limits: Blood-borne expansion of tumor-derived TCR clones followed radiotherapy plus ipilimumab.

With respect to this clone: Its antigen is unidentified.

This TCR was recovered from a human donor with non-small cell lung cancer who had a partial response to radiotherapy plus ipilimumab. The sample consisted of peripheral blood, taken from a patient treated with radiotherapy plus ipilimumab.

The CDR3 here is CASSPGTSEDTQYF. The CDR3 DNA reads as TGTGCCAGCAGCCCCGGGACATCAGAAGATACGCAGTATTTT. V usage is TRBV4-2 and J usage is TRBJ2-3, with D maybe TRBD1 (6 bases). CDR1 is LGHNA, CDR2 YNFKEQ, per germline. The CDR3 is 14 residues long. V gave up 4 bases and J gave up 5 bases, with 13 bases separating them.